This T cell receptor (beta chain) was sequenced for a study of T-cell memory formation after mild COVID-19. Concerning this clonotype: Its antigen is currently unknown.

The study, taken as a whole, reports: Contracting clones from day 15 to 85 had balanced CD4/CD8; later expanders favoured CD4+. Confirmation of SARS-CoV-2 specificity was lacking for second-wave clones peaking day 37. CD4+ clones that contracted lay mainly in CM and EM; CD8+ ones lay in EMRA. Pre-infection memory carried some responding clones, suggesting that cross-reactive memory joined.

TCRdb ran MiXCR on the 5' RACE reads and lists one entry per CDR3 protein. The profile shows roughly 550,000 distinct CDR3 sequences, roughly 21% of them singletons. The V and J ends lost 2 bases and 4 bases respectively, with 7 bases between them. Germline V gene data show CDR1 as KGHSH and CDR2 as LQKENI. The length of the CDR3 is 13 residues. V usage is TRBV18 and J usage is TRBJ2-3; no reliable D call. This TCR came from an adult woman who had mild COVID-19 (a few samples of this study predate the infection). Cell type and time point are not known. The sample taken for sequencing was PBMCs or a T cell subset sorted from them (not recorded which). The CDR3 DNA is TGTGCCAGCTCACCAATCCCGGCAGATACGCAGTATTTT. This sequence encodes CASSPIPADTQYF.